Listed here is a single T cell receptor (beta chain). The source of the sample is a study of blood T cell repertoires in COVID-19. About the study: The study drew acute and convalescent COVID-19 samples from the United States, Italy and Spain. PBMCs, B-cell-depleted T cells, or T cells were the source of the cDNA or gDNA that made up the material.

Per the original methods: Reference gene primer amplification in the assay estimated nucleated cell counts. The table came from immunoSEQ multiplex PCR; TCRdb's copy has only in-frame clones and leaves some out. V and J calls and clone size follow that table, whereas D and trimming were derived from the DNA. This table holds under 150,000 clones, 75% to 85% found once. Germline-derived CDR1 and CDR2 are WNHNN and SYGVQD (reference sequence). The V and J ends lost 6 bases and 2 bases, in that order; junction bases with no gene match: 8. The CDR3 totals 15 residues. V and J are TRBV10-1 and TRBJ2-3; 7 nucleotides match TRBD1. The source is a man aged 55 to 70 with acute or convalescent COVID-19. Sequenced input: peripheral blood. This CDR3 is CASRTSTGTTDTQYF. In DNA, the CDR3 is TGCGCCAGCAGGACCTCGACAGGGACCACAGATACGCAGTATTTT.